This T cell receptor beta chain was found in a study of T cells in Graves' hyperthyroidism and ophthalmopathy. Study in general: Blood was drawn when the patient was first diagnosed and still untreated.

This clonotype was detected ten times or more. Antigen unknown. Study-level results: Ophthalmopathy was identified by the model a median 6.5 months ahead of onset. Separating ophthalmopathy from stable hyperthyroidism was achieved by a 13 V-J model.

V lost 6 bases to trimming and J lost 8 bases; unmatched junction nucleotides: 12. From germline, CDR1 is LNHDA and CDR2 SQIVND (reference sequence). The CDR3 totals 15 residues. RNA transcripts yielded amplified TCR beta CDR3 regions. RT-PCR in the first round (using the HTBI primer set) targeted the TCR CDR3. TCRdb redid the calling of the multiplex PCR reads with MiXCR, one entry per CDR3 protein. Among about 300,000 distinct CDR3 sequences listed, around a quarter were seen once. Fresh peripheral blood, 10 ml, was the source of the PBMCs. The V call is TRBV19, the J call TRBJ1-3, with 8 bases matching TRBD1. The receptor comes from a man aged 40-49 years with Graves' hyperthyroidism that later progressed to Graves' ophthalmopathy. The specimen was blood. This CDR3 is CASSPNPTGDYTIYF. CDR3 in DNA: TGTGCCAGTAGCCCCAATCCGACAGGGGATTACACCATATATTTT.